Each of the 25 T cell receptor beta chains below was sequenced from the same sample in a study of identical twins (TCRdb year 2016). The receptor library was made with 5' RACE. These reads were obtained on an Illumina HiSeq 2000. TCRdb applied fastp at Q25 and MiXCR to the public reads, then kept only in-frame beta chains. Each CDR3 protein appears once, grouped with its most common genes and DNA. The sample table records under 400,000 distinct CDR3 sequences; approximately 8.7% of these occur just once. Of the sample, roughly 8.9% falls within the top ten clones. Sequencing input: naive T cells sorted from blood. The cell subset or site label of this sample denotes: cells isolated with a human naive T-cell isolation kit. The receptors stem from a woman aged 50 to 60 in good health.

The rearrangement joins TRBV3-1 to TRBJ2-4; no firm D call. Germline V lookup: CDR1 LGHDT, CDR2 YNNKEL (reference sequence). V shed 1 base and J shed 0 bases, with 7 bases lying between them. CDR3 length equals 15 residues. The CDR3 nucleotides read TGTGCCAGCAGCCAAGGGTATCCAGCCAAAAACATTCAGTACTTC. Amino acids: CASSQGYPAKNIQYF.

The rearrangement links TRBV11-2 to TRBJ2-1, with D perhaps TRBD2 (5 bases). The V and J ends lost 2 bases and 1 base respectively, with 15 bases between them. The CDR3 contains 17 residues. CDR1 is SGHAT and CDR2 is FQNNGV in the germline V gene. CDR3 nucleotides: TGTGCCAGCAGCTTACGTCGGGAACCCTGGTCCTACAATGAGCAGTTCTTC. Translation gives CASSLRREPWSYNEQFF. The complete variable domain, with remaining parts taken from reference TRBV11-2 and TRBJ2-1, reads EAGVAQSPRYKIIEKRQSVAFWCNPISGHATLYWYQQILGQGPKLLIQFQNNGVVDDSQLPKDRFSAERLKGVDSTLKIQPAKLEDSAVYLCASSLRREPWSYNEQFFGPGTRLTVL.

CDR3 protein: CASSQDQAALGANVLTF. CDR3 DNA: TGTGCCAGCAGCCAAGATCAAGCGGCCCTCGGAGCCAACGTCCTGACTTTC. The chain joins TRBV4-2 to TRBJ2-6; D may be TRBD2 (5 bases). Per germline, CDR1 LGHNA and CDR2 YNFKEQ. The CDR3 is 17 residues long. The V and J ends lost 0 bases and 7 bases respectively, with 16 bases between them.

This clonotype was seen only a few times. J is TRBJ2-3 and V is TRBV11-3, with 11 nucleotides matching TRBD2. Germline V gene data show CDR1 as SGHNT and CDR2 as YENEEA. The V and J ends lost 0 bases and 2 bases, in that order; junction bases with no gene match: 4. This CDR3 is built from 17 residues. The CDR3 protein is CASSLEGLAGSTDTQYF. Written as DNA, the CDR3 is TGTGCCAGCAGCTTAGAAGGACTAGCGGGTTCCACAGATACGCAGTATTTT.

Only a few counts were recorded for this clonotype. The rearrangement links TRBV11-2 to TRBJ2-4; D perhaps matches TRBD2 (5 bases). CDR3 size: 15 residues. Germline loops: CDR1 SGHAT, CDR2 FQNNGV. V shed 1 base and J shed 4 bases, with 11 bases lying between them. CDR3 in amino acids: CASSLVRADKNIQYF. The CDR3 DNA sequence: TGTGCCAGCAGCTTAGTACGAGCGGATAAAAACATTCAGTACTTC. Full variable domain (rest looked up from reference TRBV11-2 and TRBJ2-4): EAGVAQSPRYKIIEKRQSVAFWCNPISGHATLYWYQQILGQGPKLLIQFQNNGVVDDSQLPKDRFSAERLKGVDSTLKIQPAKLEDSAVYLCASSLVRADKNIQYFGAGTRLSVL.

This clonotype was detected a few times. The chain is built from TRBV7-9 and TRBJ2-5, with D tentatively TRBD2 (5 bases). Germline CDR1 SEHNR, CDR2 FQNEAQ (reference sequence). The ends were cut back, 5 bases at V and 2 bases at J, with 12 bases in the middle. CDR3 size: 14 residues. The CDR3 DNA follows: TGTGCCAGCAGCCCAACGACGGGACAAGAGACCCAGTACTTC. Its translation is CASSPTTGQETQYF.

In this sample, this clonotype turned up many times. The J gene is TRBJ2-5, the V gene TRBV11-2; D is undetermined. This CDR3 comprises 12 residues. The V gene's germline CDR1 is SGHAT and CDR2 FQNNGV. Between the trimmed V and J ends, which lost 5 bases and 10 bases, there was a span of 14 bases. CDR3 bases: TGTGCCAGCAGCCCCGCACAGACGGACCAGTACTTC. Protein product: CASSPAQTDQYF.

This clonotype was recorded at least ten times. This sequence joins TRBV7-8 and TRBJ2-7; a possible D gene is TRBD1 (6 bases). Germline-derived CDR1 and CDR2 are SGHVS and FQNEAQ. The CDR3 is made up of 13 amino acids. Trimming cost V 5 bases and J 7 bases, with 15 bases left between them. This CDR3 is CASSHPTGLEQYV. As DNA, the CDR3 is TGTGCCAGCAGCCACCCAACAGGGCTGGAGCAGTACGTC.

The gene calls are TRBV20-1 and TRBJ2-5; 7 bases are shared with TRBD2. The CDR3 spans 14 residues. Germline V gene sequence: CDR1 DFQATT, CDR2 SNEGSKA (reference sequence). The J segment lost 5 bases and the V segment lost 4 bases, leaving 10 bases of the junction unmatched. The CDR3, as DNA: TGCAGTGCTACCTCTCCTGGGGGGGTGGAGACCCAGTACTTC. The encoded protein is CSATSPGGVETQYF.

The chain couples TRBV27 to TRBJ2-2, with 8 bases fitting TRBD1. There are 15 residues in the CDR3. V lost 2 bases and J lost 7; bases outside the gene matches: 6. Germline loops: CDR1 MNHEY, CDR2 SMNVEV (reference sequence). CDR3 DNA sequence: TGTGCCAGCAGTTTACGGCAGGGGGCCGGCGGGGAGCTGTTTTTT. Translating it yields CASSLRQGAGGELFF.

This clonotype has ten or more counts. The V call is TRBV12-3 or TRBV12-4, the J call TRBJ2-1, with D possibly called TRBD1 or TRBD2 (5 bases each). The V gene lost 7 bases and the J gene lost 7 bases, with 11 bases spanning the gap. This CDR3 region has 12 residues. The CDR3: CASIGGRNEQFF. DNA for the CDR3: TGTGCCAGCATTGGGGGACGGAATGAGCAGTTCTTC.

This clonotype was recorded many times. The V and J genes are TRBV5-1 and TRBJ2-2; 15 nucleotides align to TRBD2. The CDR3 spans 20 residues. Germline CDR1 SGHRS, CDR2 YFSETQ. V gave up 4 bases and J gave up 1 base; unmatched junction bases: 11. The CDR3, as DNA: TGCGCCAGCAGCCTGGGACTAGCGGGAGGAGTCCCTATGAACACCGGGGAGCTGTTTTTT. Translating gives CASSLGLAGGVPMNTGELFF.

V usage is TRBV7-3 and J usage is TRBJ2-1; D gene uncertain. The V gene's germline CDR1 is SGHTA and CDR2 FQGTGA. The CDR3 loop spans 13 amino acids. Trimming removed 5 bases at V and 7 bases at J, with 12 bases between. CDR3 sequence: CASSTRTKNEQFF. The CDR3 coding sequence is TGTGCCAGCAGCACCCGGACCAAAAATGAGCAGTTCTTC.

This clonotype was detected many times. CDR3 sequence (DNA): TGTGCCAGCAGCTTAGGTTCCTTTAACTATGGCTACACCTTC. It yields the protein CASSLGSFNYGYTF. The rearrangement uses TRBV7-2 and TRBJ1-2; D is undetermined. V lost 1 base to trimming and J lost 1 base, with 7 bases between them. Germline V gives CDR1 SGHTA, CDR2 FQGNSA. This CDR3 has 14 residues.

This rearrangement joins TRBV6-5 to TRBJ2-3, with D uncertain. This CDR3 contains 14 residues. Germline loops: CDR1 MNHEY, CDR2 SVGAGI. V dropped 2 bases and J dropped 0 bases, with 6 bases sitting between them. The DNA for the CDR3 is TGTGCCAGCAGTTACGGTCTAAGCACAGATACGCAGTATTTT. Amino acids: CASSYGLSTDTQYF.

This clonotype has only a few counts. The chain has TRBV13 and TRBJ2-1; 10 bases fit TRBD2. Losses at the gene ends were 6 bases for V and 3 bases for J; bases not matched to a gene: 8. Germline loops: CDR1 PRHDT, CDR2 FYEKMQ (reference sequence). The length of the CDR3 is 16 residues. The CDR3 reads CASSYSGLAIYNEQFF. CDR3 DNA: TGTGCCAGCAGTTACTCGGGACTAGCGATCTACAATGAGCAGTTCTTC.

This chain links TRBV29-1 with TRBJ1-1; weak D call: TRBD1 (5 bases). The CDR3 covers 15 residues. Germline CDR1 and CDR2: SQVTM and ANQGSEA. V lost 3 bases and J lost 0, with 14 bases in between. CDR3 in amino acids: CSVEGGRSVNTEAFF. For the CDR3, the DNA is TGCAGCGTTGAGGGGGGTAGGTCAGTGAACACTGAAGCTTTCTTT.

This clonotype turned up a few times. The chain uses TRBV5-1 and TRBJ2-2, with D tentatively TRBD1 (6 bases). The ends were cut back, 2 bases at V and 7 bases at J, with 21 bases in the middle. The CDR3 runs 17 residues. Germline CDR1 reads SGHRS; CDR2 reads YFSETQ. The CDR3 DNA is TGCGCCAGCAGCTTCTCTATAACAGGGTCACGGAACGGGGAGCTGTTTTTT. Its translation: CASSFSITGSRNGELFF.

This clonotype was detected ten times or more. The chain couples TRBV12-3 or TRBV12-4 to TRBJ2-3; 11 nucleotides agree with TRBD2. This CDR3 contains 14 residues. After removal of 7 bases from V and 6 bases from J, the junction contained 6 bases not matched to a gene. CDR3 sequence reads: CASNPSGRRDTQYF. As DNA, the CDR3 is TGTGCCAGCAATCCTAGCGGGAGGCGGGATACGCAGTATTTT.

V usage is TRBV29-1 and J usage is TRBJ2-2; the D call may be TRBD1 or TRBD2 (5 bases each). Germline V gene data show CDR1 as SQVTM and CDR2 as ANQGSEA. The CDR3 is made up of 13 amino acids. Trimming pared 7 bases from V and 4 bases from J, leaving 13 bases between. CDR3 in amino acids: CSGRERGTGELFF. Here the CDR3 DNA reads TGCAGCGGCAGGGAGCGCGGCACCGGGGAGCTGTTTTTT.

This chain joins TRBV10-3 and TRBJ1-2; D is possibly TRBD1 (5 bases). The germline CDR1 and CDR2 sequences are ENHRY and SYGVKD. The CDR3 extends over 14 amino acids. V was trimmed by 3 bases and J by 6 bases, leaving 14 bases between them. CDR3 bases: TGTGCCATCAGTGATTTAGGGGAAGGTGATGGCTACACCTTC. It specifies CAISDLGEGDGYTF.

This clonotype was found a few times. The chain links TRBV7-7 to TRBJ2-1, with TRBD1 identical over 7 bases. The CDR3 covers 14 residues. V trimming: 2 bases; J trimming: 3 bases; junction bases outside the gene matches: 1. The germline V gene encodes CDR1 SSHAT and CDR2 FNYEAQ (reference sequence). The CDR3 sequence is CASSLTGDYNEQFF. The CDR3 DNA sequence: TGTGCCAGCAGCTTAACAGGGGACTACAATGAGCAGTTCTTC.

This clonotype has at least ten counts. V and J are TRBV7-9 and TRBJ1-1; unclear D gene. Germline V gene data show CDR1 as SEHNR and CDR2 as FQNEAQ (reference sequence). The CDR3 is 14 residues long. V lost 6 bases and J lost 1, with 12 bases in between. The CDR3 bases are TGTGCCAGCAGTCTTATCGGCGGGAACACTGAAGCTTTCTTT. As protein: CASSLIGGNTEAFF.

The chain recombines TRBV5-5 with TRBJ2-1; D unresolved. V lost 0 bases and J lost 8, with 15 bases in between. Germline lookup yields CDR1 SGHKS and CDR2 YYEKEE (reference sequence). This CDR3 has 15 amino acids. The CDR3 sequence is CASSLVGPLGDEQFF. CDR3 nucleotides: TGTGCCAGCAGCTTGGTTGGGCCCTTGGGCGATGAGCAGTTCTTC.

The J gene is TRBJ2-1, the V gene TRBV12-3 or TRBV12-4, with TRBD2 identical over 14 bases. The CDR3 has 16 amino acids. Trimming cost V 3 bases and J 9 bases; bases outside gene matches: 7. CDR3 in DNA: TGTGCCAGCAGTTTCAGGACTAGCGGGAGGTTTCTTGAGCAGTTCTTC. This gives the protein CASSFRTSGRFLEQFF.